A single sample is the source of the 13 T cell receptor beta chains below, sequenced in a study of identical twins. TCRdb independently ran MiXCR on the 5' RACE reads; one entry per CDR3 protein. Here the sample spans about 790,000 distinct CDR3 sequences, 15% to 20% being singletons. These data also formed part of another study, on T cells expressing NK-cell markers.

The specimen was PBMCs. The source of these receptors is a woman under 30 in good health.

The V gene is TRBV5-1, the J gene TRBJ2-1, with 8 bases fitting TRBD2. From germline, CDR1 is SGHRS and CDR2 YFSETQ. The CDR3 consists of 15 residues. V shed 7 bases, J shed 0 bases, and the junction held 6 bases outside the gene matches. The CDR3 nucleotides read TGCGCCAGCCGGGGGGGCCCCAGCTCCTACAATGAGCAGTTCTTC. Translation: CASRGGPSSYNEQFF.

This clonotype has ten or more counts. The rearrangement joins TRBV12-3 or TRBV12-4 to TRBJ2-2; D unresolved. V lost 6 bases, J lost 4 bases, and 9 bases lay in between. CDR3 length equals 13 residues. DNA for the CDR3: TGTGCCAGCAGGTCCACAAGCACCGGGGAGCTGTTTTTT. Translation: CASRSTSTGELFF.

This chain connects TRBV5-8 to TRBJ2-5; D might be TRBD1 (6 bases). Looked up from germline, CDR1 is SGHTS and CDR2 is YDEGEE. The CDR3 covers 13 residues. The germline V and J ends were trimmed by 7 bases and 5 bases, with 15 bases remaining between them. The CDR3 spells CASGHRVRETQYF. CDR3 nucleotide sequence: TGTGCCAGCGGACACAGGGTGCGGGAGACCCAGTACTTC.

The CDR3 here is CASSGGTGLNSPLHF. The CDR3 DNA reads TGTGCCAGCAGCGGTGGGACAGGCCTTAATTCACCCCTCCACTTT. The V gene is TRBV11-3, the J gene TRBJ1-6, with 8 bases that match TRBD1. Germline trimming cut 5 bases from V and 6 bases from J; bases unmatched to any gene: 6. The CDR3 extends over 15 amino acids. Germline V gene sequence: CDR1 SGHNT, CDR2 YENEEA.

The table lists this clonotype with a few counts. The chain combines TRBV30 with TRBJ2-1, with 9 nucleotides matching TRBD2. The germline gives CDR1 GTSNPN, CDR2 SVGIG (reference sequence). V was pared by 3 bases and J by 5 bases, with 8 bases of the junction left unmatched. This CDR3 contains 15 residues. CDR3 residues: CAWRVAGGRNNEQFF. The CDR3 nucleotides read TGTGCCTGGAGGGTGGCGGGAGGGAGGAACAATGAGCAGTTCTTC.

This rearrangement joins TRBV9 to TRBJ2-5; D may be TRBD1 or TRBD2 (5 bases each). The CDR3 spans 13 residues. Germline V gene sequence: CDR1 SGDLS, CDR2 YYNGEE. V shed 0 bases and J shed 7 bases, with 10 bases lying between them. The CDR3 protein is CASSVGGETTQYF. The CDR3 coding sequence is TGTGCCAGCAGCGTAGGAGGGGAGACGACCCAGTACTTC.

This clonotype showed up just a few times. Here the CDR3 DNA reads TGTGCCAGCAGCGTAGCTGGGGGGCTCCAAGAGACCCAGTACTTC. This codes for CASSVAGGLQETQYF. The rearrangement joins TRBV9 to TRBJ2-5; D tentatively fits TRBD1 or TRBD2 (6 bases each). Germline CDR1 reads SGDLS; CDR2 reads YYNGEE. V was shortened by 0 bases and J by 1 base, with 10 bases between the two germline ends. The CDR3 spans 15 residues.

This clonotype was recorded a few times. The rearrangement joins TRBV5-1 to TRBJ2-3, with D unresolved. Germline loops: CDR1 SGHRS, CDR2 YFSETQ. With 0 bases removed from V and 1 base from J, the gap between germline ends came to 12 bases. The CDR3 consists of 16 residues. The CDR3 nucleotides are TGCGCCAGCAGCTTGGAGGTATTAAGTCGCACAGATACGCAGTATTTT. It yields the protein CASSLEVLSRTDTQYF. The full variable domain, its missing parts supplied by reference TRBV5-1 and TRBJ2-3, is KAGVTQTPRYLIKTRGQQVTLSCSPISGHRSVSWYQQTPGQGLQFLFEYFSETQRNKGNFPGRFSGRQFSNSRSEMNVSTLELGDSALYLCASSLEVLSRTDTQYFGPGTRLTVL.

The rearrangement uses TRBV5-1 and TRBJ2-1, with D perhaps matching TRBD2 (6 bases). The CDR3 has 17 residues. Germline V gene data show CDR1 as SGHRS and CDR2 as YFSETQ. V dropped 0 bases and J dropped 6 bases, with 19 bases sitting between them. CDR3 region: CASSLVLGPGVANEQFF. Written as DNA, the CDR3 is TGCGCCAGCAGCTTGGTGTTGGGACCGGGGGTTGCCAATGAGCAGTTCTTC.

This chain connects TRBV6-2 or TRBV6-3 to TRBJ2-5; 8 bases line up with TRBD2. J gave up 9 bases and V 5 bases, and 11 bases lay outside the gene matches. The CDR3 has 14 amino acids. CDR1 MNHEY and CDR2 SVGEGT come from the germline V gene. CDR3 protein: CASSDRLRGGPQYF. In nucleotides, the CDR3 is TGTGCCAGCAGTGACAGGCTCCGGGGGGGCCCCCAGTACTTC.

This sequence joins TRBV6-5 and TRBJ2-7; possibly TRBD1 or TRBD2 for D (5 bases each). From germline, CDR1 is MNHEY and CDR2 SVGAGI. Trimming cost V 2 bases and J 3 bases, with 17 bases left between them. This CDR3 contains 16 residues. The CDR3 reads CASSYGPGPGNYEQYF. The CDR3 DNA reads TGTGCCAGCAGTTACGGCCCGGGACCAGGGAACTACGAGCAGTACTTC.

The genes are TRBV4-2 and TRBJ2-5; 7 nucleotides align to TRBD2. Trimming at V came to 1 base and at J to 1 base, leaving 9 bases not matched to a gene. Germline loops: CDR1 LGHNA, CDR2 YNFKEQ. The CDR3 loop spans 17 amino acids. The chain's CDR3 is CASSQGARAGRQETQYF. Written as DNA, the CDR3 is TGTGCCAGCAGCCAAGGGGCCAGAGCGGGACGCCAAGAGACCCAGTACTTC.

The V call is TRBV9, the J call TRBJ2-7, with 14 bases that match TRBD2. V gave up 10 bases and J gave up 7 bases; unmatched junction bases: 10. CDR1 and CDR2 (germline): SGDLS, YYNGEE. This CDR3 region has 14 residues. The CDR3 region has the DNA TGTGCCCATAGTAGGGGACTAGCGGGAGTGGAGCAGTACTTC. Its protein product is CAHSRGLAGVEQYF.